The 27 T cell receptor beta chains given below trace back to one sample, sequenced in a study of CD8+ T cells in alopecia areata. Extracted RNA was reverse transcribed into cDNA, the sequencing template. Libraries were prepared by immunoSEQ multiplex PCR; TCRdb keeps only in-frame clonotypes and omits some of them. This sample has more than 200,000 clones, with around two fifths found just once. Regarding treatment: oral pan-JAK inhibitor, 5-10 mg twice daily. The specimen was CD4+ T cells sorted from blood, collected at roughly week 38, from a patient treated with tofacitinib. The receptor source for this set is a human donor with alopecia areata.

V and J are TRBV30 and TRBJ1-2; 8 bases line up with TRBD1. This CDR3 is 13 amino acids long. In germline, CDR1 is GTSNPN, CDR2 SVGIG (reference sequence). The J segment lost 4 bases and the V segment lost 8 bases, leaving 9 bases of the junction unmatched. The CDR3 sequence: CARTGNLGYGYTF. The CDR3 DNA reads as TGTGCCCGGACAGGGAATCTCGGCTATGGCTACACCTTC.

CDR3 region: CAWDSGTGVGGYTF. CDR3 in DNA: TGTGCCTGGGATTCCGGGACAGGGGTGGGTGGCTACACCTTC. The rearrangement links TRBV30 to TRBJ1-2, with TRBD1 matching 10 bases. Trimming took 5 bases from V and 7 from J; bases not matched to a gene: 10. The CDR3 is 14 residues long. Germline values: CDR1 GTSNPN, CDR2 SVGIG (reference sequence).

The J gene is TRBJ2-5, the V gene TRBV6-1; 8 nucleotides match TRBD1. After removal of 7 bases from V and 0 bases from J, the junction contained 4 bases not matched to a gene. Germline loops: CDR1 MNHNS, CDR2 SASEGT. CDR3 length: 14 residues. The CDR3 loop is CASKLDRDQETQYF. CDR3 DNA: TGTGCCAGCAAACTGGACAGGGACCAAGAGACCCAGTACTTC.

Remarks on this clone: Germline is not matched at one junction end, which may reflect a read error. The chain is built from TRBV7-2 and TRBJ2-7; D is tentatively TRBD1 or TRBD2 (6 bases each). The CDR3 is 14 residues long. Germline CDR1 reads SGHTA; CDR2 reads FQGNSA. Here the CDR3 DNA reads TGTGCCAGCAGCCGCGGGACAACCTCCCACGAGCAGTACTTC. Protein sequence: CASSRGTTSHEQYF. Full variable domain (missing parts from reference TRBV7-2 and TRBJ2-7): GAGVSQSPSNKVTEKGKDVELRCDPISGHTALYWYRQSLGQGLEFLIYFQGNSAPDKSGLPSDRFSAERTGGSVSTLTIQRTQQEDSAVYLCASSRGTTSHEQYFGPGTRLTVT.

The chain recombines TRBV29-1 with TRBJ1-1; weak D call: TRBD1 (5 bases). The CDR3 is 15 residues long. Germline values: CDR1 SQVTM, CDR2 ANQGSEA. Trimming removed 6 bases at V and 9 bases at J, with 26 bases between. CDR3 DNA: TGCAGCGTAGCCAAATCCTCCGGGACGAGCTTTCAAGCTTTCTTT. As protein: CSVAKSSGTSFQAFF.

The chain uses TRBV2 and TRBJ2-7; 10 bases agree with TRBD1. Germline loops: CDR1 SNHLY, CDR2 FYNNEI. The CDR3 loop spans 14 amino acids. V shed 4 bases and J 4 bases; nucleotides not matched to a gene: 4. The CDR3 DNA reads as TGTGCCAGCAGTGTTGGGACAGGGGAATACGAGCAGTACTTC. As protein: CASSVGTGEYEQYF.

V and J are TRBV15 and TRBJ2-7; possibly TRBD2 for D (6 bases). Germline V CDR1 and CDR2: LNHNV, YYDKDF (reference sequence). Trimming removed 1 base from V and 3 bases from J, with 13 bases in between. The CDR3 loop spans 15 amino acids. CDR3 in amino acids: CATSRVRDSRYEQYF. CDR3 DNA sequence: TGTGCCACCAGCAGAGTCAGGGACTCGCGCTACGAGCAGTACTTC.

The chain carries TRBV7-9 and TRBJ2-7, with D possibly being TRBD2 (6 bases). The CDR3 has 13 amino acids. The V end lost 3 bases, the J end lost 5 bases, and 11 bases lay between the germline ends. CDR1 and CDR2 from the germline V gene are SEHNR and FQNEAQ (reference sequence). Here the CDR3 reads CASSFGTWDEQYF. CDR3 bases: TGTGCCAGCAGCTTCGGGACTTGGGACGAGCAGTACTTC.

The chain combines TRBV18 with TRBJ2-1; D is unresolved. V lost 3 bases, J lost 10 bases, and 7 bases lay in between. The germline V gene has CDR1 KGHSH and CDR2 LQKENI. The CDR3 spans 11 residues. CDR3 bases: TGTGCCAGCTCACCGGACCAGGAGCAGTTCTTC. Translated: CASSPDQEQFF.

This clone appeared a few times. This sequence joins TRBV5-1 and TRBJ2-7; 8 bases map to TRBD1. Per germline, CDR1 SGHRS and CDR2 YFSETQ. The CDR3 length is 14 residues. Trimming removed 7 bases from V and 7 bases from J; junction bases left unmatched: 13. CDR3 coding DNA: TGCGCCAGCGCCCCCGGGACAGGCTCGAGGGAGCAGTACTTC. This translates into CASAPGTGSREQYF.

This chain joins TRBV2 and TRBJ2-7, with 9 bases aligning to TRBD1. Germline V CDR1 and CDR2: SNHLY, FYNNEI. The CDR3 length is 15 residues. V lost 3 bases to trimming and J lost 3 bases; unmatched junction nucleotides: 6. The CDR3: CASSERRTGDYEQYF. CDR3 nucleotides: TGTGCCAGCAGTGAGAGAAGGACAGGGGACTACGAGCAGTACTTC.

The genes are TRBV2 and TRBJ2-1, with D uncertain. The CDR3 runs 10 residues. Germline V CDR1 and CDR2: SNHLY, FYNNEI. Trimming left V 8 bases short and J 7 bases short, with 6 bases between. CDR3: CASGENEQFF. The CDR3 DNA reads as TGTGCCAGCGGCGAGAATGAGCAGTTCTTC.

The chain recombines TRBV9 with TRBJ1-4, with 12 nucleotides matching TRBD1. From germline, CDR1 is SGDLS and CDR2 YYNGEE. The length of the CDR3 is 17 residues. The J segment lost 5 bases and the V segment lost 3 bases, leaving 8 bases of the junction unmatched. CDR3 sequence reads: CASSAGTGGERNEKLFF. DNA for the CDR3: TGTGCCAGCAGCGCCGGGACAGGGGGCGAGAGAAATGAAAAACTGTTTTTT.

The gene calls are TRBV27 and TRBJ2-7; 7 positions match TRBD2. Germline V gives CDR1 MNHEY, CDR2 SMNVEV (reference sequence). The CDR3 extends over 16 amino acids. V dropped 5 bases and J dropped 4; count of bases not matched to a gene: 14. The DNA for the CDR3 is TGTGCCAGCAGTCGAGGAACTTGGGAGGGCCGATACGAGCAGTACTTC. Translated, it gives CASSRGTWEGRYEQYF.

This clone occurred many times. The gene calls are TRBV11-2 and TRBJ2-1; perhaps D is TRBD1 or TRBD2 (5 bases each). The germline V gene encodes CDR1 SGHAT and CDR2 FQNNGV. CDR3 length: 15 amino acids. Trimming took 4 bases from V and 7 from J, leaving 17 bases between them. The CDR3 nucleotides read TGTGCCAGCAGCTCCCCGGGACGGTCGGTTAATGAGCAGTTCTTC. This codes for CASSSPGRSVNEQFF.

This clone was seen more than once but under ten times. The chain carries TRBV9 and TRBJ2-3; TRBD2 matches 13 bases. Looked up from germline, CDR1 is SGDLS and CDR2 is YYNGEE. The CDR3 consists of 16 residues. V gave up 4 bases and J gave up 3 bases; unmatched junction bases: 5. CDR3 loop: CASSPGTSGKTDTQYF. CDR3 in DNA: TGTGCCAGCAGCCCAGGGACTAGCGGGAAGACAGATACGCAGTATTTT.

The rearrangement joins TRBV30 to TRBJ2-1; 10 bases are a match to TRBD1. Per germline, CDR1 GTSNPN and CDR2 SVGIG (reference sequence). V dropped 3 bases and J dropped 12; count of bases not matched to a gene: 8. This CDR3 has 13 residues. The CDR3 loop is CAWSHRDRGSQFF. The CDR3 DNA follows: TGTGCCTGGAGCCATCGGGACAGGGGATCGCAGTTCTTC.

The chain recombines TRBV18 with TRBJ2-1, with 8 nucleotides matching TRBD2. V trimming: 5 bases; J trimming: 3 bases; junction bases outside the gene matches: 9. CDR3 length equals 16 residues. Looked up from germline, CDR1 is KGHSH and CDR2 is LQKENI. The CDR3 DNA is TGTGCCAGCTCATGGGGAACGGGAGGGGACTACAATGAGCAGTTCTTC. It is translated as CASSWGTGGDYNEQFF.

The rearrangement links TRBV5-1 to TRBJ2-2, with 8 bases fitting TRBD2. The germline V gene encodes CDR1 SGHRS and CDR2 YFSETQ. J gave up 0 bases and V 3 bases, and 10 bases lay outside the gene matches. The CDR3 runs to 18 residues. This chain's CDR3 is CASSSPGLAGANTGELFF. The CDR3 DNA reads as TGCGCCAGCAGCTCCCCGGGGCTAGCGGGCGCGAACACCGGGGAGCTGTTTTTT.

V is TRBV2 and J is TRBJ1-2; 10 positions match TRBD1. The V and J ends lost 2 bases and 8 bases, in that order; junction bases with no gene match: 11. From germline, CDR1 is SNHLY and CDR2 FYNNEI. The CDR3 extends over 16 amino acids. The CDR3: CASSERRPGTGVGYTF. DNA of the CDR3: TGTGCCAGCAGTGAAAGGAGACCCGGGACAGGGGTAGGCTACACCTTC.

V and J are TRBV4-1 and TRBJ2-1; 13 bases line up with TRBD2. The CDR3 length is 16 residues. J was trimmed by 9 bases and V by 2 bases; bases with no gene match: 7. The germline V gene has CDR1 MGHRA and CDR2 YSYEKL. CDR3 sequence (DNA): TGCGCCAGCAGCCAAATTGGACTAGCGGGAGCCGCTGAGCAGTTCTTC. Protein sequence: CASSQIGLAGAAEQFF.

The chain is built from TRBV14 and TRBJ1-5, with D possibly TRBD1 on 6 matching bases. V gave up 4 bases and J gave up 5 bases, with 18 bases separating them. CDR1 and CDR2 (germline): SGHDN, FVKESK. The length of the CDR3 is 16 residues. The CDR3 DNA reads TGTGCCAGCAGCCCGGGCGGGGGCTCCGGAGATCAGCCCCAGCATTTT. Its translation is CASSPGGGSGDQPQHF.

The chain joins TRBV9 to TRBJ2-2; TRBD1 agrees at 7 bases. V trimming: 0 bases; J trimming: 6 bases; junction bases outside the gene matches: 5. The germline CDR1 and CDR2 sequences are SGDLS and YYNGEE. The CDR3 is 15 residues long. This chain's CDR3 is CASSVATQGAGELFF. CDR3 in DNA: TGTGCCAGCAGCGTAGCTACCCAGGGGGCCGGGGAGCTGTTTTTT.

This clone appeared a few times. The J gene is TRBJ1-2, the V gene TRBV28; D ambiguous. The CDR3 is made up of 15 amino acids. From germline, CDR1 is MDHEN and CDR2 SYDVKM. The V gene lost 7 bases and the J gene lost 0 bases, with 15 bases spanning the gap. The CDR3 spells CASTLSPRANYGYTF. CDR3 DNA: TGTGCCAGCACCCTATCACCCCGTGCTAACTATGGCTACACCTTC.

This chain uses TRBV29-1 with TRBJ2-2, with D perhaps TRBD1 or TRBD2 (5 bases each). The CDR3 totals 14 residues. CDR1 is SQVTM, CDR2 ANQGSEA, per germline. V lost 7 bases, J lost 6 bases, and 18 bases lay in between. The CDR3 loop reads CSGRGGSSAGELFF. CDR3 DNA sequence: TGCAGCGGACGGGGCGGTTCGTCGGCCGGGGAGCTGTTTTTT.

The rearrangement links TRBV18 to TRBJ2-7; unclear D gene. V gave up 5 bases and J gave up 3 bases, with 11 bases separating them. This CDR3 spans 13 amino acids. Germline V CDR1 and CDR2: KGHSH, LQKENI. The CDR3 reads CASSTVQGYEQYF. The CDR3 DNA sequence: TGTGCCAGCTCAACCGTTCAAGGCTACGAGCAGTACTTC.

The rearrangement joins TRBV6-5 to TRBJ2-7, with 10 bases fitting TRBD1. CDR3 length: 14 residues. Germline V gene sequence: CDR1 MNHEY, CDR2 SVGAGI. Losses at the gene ends were 10 bases for V and 2 bases for J; bases not matched to a gene: 8. The CDR3 coding sequence is TGTGCCACAACCCGACAGGGGGCGACCTACGAGCAGTACTTC. Amino acid sequence: CATTRQGATYEQYF.